This T cell receptor (beta chain) was profiled in a study of blood T cell repertoires in COVID-19. Study in general: COVID-19 samples collected from the United States, Italy and Spain covered acute and convalescent phases. Sources were T cells, B-cell-depleted T cells, or PBMCs; the material itself was cDNA or gDNA.

Trimming cost V 3 bases and J 2 bases, with 11 bases left between them. The CDR3 has 14 amino acids. Germline lookup yields CDR1 SGHVS and CDR2 FNYEAQ. Original methodology: Reference gene primer amplification gave estimated nucleated cell counts. Sequenced by immunoSEQ multiplex PCR; TCRdb stores in-frame clones only, minus some. That table supplies the V and J calls and clone size; D and trimming were determined from the DNA. The sample has approximately 200,000 clones, roughly 81% seen once. The sequence derives from a man over 45 who had recovered from COVID-19. Sequencing was performed on peripheral blood. The rearrangement links TRBV7-6 to TRBJ2-7; D possibly corresponds to TRBD2 (5 bases). The CDR3 sequence is CASSFYSGTYEQYF. In nucleotides, the CDR3 is TGTGCCAGCAGCTTCTATTCGGGAACCTACGAGCAGTACTTC. The full variable domain, rest sourced from reference TRBV7-6 and TRBJ2-7, is GAGVSQSPRYKVTKRGQDVALRCDPISGHVSLYWYRQALGQGPEFLTYFNYEAQQDKSGLPNDRFSAERPEGSISTLTIQRTEQRDSAMYRCASSFYSGTYEQYFGPGTRLTVT.